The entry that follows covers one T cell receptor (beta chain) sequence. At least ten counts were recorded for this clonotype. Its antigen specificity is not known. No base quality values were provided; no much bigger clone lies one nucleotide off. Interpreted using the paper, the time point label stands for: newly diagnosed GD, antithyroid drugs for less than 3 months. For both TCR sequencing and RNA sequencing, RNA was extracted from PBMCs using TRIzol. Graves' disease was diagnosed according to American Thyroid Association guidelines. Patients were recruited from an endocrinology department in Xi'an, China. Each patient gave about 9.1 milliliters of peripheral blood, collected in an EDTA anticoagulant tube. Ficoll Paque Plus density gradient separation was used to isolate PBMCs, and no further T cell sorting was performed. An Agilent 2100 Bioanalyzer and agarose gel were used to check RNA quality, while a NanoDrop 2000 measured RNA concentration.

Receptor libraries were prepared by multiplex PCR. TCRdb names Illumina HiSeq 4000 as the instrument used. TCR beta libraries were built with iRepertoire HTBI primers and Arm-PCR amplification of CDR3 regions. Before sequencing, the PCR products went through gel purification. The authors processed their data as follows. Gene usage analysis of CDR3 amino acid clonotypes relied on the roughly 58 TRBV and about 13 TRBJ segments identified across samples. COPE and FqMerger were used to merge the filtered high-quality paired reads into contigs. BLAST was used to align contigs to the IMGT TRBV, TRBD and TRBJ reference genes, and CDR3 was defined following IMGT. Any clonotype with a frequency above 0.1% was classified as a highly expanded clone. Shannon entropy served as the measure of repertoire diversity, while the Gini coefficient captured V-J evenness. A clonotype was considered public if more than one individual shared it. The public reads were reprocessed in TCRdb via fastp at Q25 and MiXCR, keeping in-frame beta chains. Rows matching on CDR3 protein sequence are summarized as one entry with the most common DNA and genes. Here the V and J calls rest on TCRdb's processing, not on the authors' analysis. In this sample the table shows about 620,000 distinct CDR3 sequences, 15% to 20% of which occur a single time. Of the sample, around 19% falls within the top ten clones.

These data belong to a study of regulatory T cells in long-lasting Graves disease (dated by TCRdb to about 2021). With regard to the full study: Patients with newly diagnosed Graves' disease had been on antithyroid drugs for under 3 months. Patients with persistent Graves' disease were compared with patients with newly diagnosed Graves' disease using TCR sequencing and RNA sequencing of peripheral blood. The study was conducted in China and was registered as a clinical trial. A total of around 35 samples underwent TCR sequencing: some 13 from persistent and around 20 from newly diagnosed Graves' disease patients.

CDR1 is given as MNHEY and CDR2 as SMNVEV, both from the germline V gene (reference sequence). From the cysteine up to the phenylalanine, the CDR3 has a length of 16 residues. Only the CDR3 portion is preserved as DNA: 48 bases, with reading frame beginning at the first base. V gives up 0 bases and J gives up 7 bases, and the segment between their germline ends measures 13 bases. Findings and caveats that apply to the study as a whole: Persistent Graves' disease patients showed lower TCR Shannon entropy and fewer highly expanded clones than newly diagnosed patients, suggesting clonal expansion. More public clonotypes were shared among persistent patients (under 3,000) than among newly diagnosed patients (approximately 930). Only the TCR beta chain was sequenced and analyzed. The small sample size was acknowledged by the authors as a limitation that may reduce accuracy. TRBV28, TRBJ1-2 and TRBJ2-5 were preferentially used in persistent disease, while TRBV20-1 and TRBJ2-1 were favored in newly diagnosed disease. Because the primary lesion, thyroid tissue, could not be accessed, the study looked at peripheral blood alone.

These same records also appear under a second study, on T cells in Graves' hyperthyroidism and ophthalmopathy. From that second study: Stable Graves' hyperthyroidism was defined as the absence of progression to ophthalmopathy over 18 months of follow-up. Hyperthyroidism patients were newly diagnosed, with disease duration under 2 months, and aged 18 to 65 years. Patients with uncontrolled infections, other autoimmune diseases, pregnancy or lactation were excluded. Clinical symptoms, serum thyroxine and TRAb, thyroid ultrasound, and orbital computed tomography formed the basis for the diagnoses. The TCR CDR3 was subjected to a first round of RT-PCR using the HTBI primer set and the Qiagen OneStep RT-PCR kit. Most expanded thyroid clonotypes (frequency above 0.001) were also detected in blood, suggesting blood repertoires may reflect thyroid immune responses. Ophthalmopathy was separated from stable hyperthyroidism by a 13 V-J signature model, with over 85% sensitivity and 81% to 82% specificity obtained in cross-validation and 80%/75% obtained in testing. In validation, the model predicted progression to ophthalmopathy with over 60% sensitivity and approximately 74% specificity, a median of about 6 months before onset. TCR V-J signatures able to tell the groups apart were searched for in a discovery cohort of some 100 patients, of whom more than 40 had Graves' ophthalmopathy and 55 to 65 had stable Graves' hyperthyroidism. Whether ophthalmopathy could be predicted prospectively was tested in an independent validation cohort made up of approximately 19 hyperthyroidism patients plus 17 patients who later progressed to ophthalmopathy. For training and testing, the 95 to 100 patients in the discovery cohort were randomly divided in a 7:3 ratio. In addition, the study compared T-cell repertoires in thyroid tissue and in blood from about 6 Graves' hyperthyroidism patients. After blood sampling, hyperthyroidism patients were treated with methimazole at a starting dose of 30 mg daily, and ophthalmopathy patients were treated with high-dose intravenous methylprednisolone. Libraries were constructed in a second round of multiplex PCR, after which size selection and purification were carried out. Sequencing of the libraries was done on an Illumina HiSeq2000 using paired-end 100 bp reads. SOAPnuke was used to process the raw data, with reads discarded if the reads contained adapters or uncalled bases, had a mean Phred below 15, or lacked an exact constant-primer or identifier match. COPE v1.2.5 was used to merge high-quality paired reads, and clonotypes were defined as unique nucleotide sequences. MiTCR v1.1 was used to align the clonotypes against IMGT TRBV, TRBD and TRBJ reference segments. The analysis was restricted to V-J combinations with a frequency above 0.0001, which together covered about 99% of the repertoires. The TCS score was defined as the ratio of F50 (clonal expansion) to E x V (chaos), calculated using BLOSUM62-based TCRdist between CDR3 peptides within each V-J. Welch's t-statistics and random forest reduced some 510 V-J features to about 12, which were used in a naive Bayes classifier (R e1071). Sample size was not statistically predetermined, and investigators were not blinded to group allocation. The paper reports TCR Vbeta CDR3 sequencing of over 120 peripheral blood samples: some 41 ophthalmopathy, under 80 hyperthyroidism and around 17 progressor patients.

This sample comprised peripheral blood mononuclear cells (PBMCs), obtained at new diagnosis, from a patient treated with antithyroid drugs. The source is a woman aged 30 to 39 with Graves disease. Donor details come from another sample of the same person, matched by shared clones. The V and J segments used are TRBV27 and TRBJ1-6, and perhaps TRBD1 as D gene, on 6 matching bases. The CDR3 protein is CASSLSPRGRNSPLHF. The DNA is TGTGCCAGCAGTTTATCCCCCCGGGGGCGCAATTCACCCCTCCACTTT.